This T cell receptor (beta chain) was found in a study of blood T cell repertoires in COVID-19 (dated by TCRdb to 2018 to 2021). With regard to the full study: The collaborator samples originated in the United States, Italy and Spain and spanned the acute and convalescent phases of COVID-19. The material from the prospective study consisted of cDNA or gDNA derived from T cells, B-cell-depleted T cells, or PBMCs. Deeply sampled blood TCRbeta repertoires from subjects exposed to, actively infected with, or recovered from COVID-19 were included in the dataset. A freely available public database, intended as a resource for researchers studying the immune response to SARS-CoV-2, is where the repertoires were released. Samples came from the ongoing ImmuneRACE study (first 160 participants) plus 1,254 subjects from 6 global collaborators. Nearly every sample came with metadata listing a de-identified subject ID, COVID-19 status, age in years and sex. Where available, HLA class I and class II types were taken from metadata supplied by the sample provider and were not determined by assay-based typing.

Broader findings and caveats from the paper: Clinical and demographic metadata were provided uncurated, with the amount varying by source and participant.

Each collaborating institution followed its own protocols to collect whole blood in K2EDTA tubes. Collaborator samples were shipped for TCRbeta analysis as frozen whole blood, isolated PBMCs, or DNA extracted from either sample type. TCRbeta CDR3 regions were amplified from genomic DNA using the immunoSEQ Assay, a bias-controlled multiplex PCR. The paper's processing steps were these. The number of nucleated cells in each sample was estimated from the amplification of reference gene primers within the assay. To quantify the absolute abundance of each unique TCRbeta CDR3 rearrangement, sequence reads were collapsed and filtered. For each sample, productive Simpson clonality was calculated by taking the square root of Simpson's diversity index across productive rearrangements. TCRdb took over this immuneACCESS table, retaining in-frame rearrangements with V and J assigned. Such tables are incomplete; in checked studies, under half of the missing clones stem from an unresolved V gene, and the remainder is unexplained. The V and J calls and the clone size are those of that table, but D and trimming were determined from the DNA. Present in this sample are 200,000 to 300,000 clones, about 84% of which were seen just once. Around 8% of the sample goes to the ten largest clones.

CDR3 length: 12 amino acids, cysteine to phenylalanine. Just CDR3 DNA is preserved here, 36 bases in frame from base 1. CDR1 and CDR2, per the germline V gene, are SQVTM and ANQGSEA. The V and J ends are trimmed by 7 bases and 0 bases, leaving 9 bases between them. This clone was detected only a few times. Its cognate antigen has yet to be identified. Per-base quality was not reported, and no clone a single base away is much larger than it. This clonotype was sampled from a woman older than 75 with acute or convalescent COVID-19. Sequenced: peripheral blood. The chain couples TRBV29-1 to TRBJ1-1; D gene: possibly TRBD1, on 6 matching bases. The CDR3 in this case is CSDRGLNTEAFF. Here is the DNA: TGCAGCGATAGGGGGTTGAACACTGAAGCTTTCTTT.